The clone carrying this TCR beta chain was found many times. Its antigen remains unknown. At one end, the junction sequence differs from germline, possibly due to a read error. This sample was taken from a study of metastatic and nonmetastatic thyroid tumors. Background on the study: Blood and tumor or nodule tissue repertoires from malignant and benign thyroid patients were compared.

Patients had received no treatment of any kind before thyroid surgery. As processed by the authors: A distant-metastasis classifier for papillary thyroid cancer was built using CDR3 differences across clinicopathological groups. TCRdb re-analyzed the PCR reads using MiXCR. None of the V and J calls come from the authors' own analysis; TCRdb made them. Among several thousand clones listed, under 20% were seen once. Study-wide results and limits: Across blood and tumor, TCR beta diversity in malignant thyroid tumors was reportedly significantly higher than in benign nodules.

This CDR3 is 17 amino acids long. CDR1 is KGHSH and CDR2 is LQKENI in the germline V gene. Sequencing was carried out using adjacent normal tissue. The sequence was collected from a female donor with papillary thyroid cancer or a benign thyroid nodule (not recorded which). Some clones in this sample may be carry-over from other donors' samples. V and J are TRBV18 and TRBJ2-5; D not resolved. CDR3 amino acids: CASSPLSHPGRQEAQYF. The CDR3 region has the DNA TGTGCCAGCTCACCGCTCTCCCATCCGGGCAGACAAGAGGCCCAGTACTTC.